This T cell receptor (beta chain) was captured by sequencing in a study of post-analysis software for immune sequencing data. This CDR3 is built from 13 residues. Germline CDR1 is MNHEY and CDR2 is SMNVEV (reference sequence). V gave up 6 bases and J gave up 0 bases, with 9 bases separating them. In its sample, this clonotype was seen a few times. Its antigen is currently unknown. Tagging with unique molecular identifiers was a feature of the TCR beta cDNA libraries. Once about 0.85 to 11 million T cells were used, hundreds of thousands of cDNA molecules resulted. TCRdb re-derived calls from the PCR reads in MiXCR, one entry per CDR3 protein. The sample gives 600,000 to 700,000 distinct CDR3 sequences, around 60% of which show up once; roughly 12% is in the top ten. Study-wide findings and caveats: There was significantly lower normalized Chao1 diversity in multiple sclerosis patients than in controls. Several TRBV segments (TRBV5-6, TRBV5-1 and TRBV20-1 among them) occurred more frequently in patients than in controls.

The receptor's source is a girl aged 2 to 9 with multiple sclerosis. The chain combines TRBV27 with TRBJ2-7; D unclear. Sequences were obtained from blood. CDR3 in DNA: TGTGCCAGCAGCCAGACGCCCTCCTACGAGCAGTACTTC. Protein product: CASSQTPSYEQYF.